A single sample is the source of the 13 T cell receptor beta chains below, sequenced in a study of Graves' ophthalmopathy and Graves' hyperthyroidism. CDR3 regions of TCR beta were amplified from RNA transcripts. HTBI primers were used in a first-round RT-PCR, which preceded a second-round multiplex PCR. TCRdb fed the multiplex PCR reads into MiXCR, producing one record per CDR3 protein. The sample includes 350,000 to 400,000 distinct CDR3 sequences, just over 15% seen only once; the top ten take 7%. Specimen: peripheral blood. The receptors were sampled from a young woman with stable Graves' hyperthyroidism.

V usage is TRBV19 and J usage is TRBJ1-5, with unresolved D. From germline, CDR1 is LNHDA and CDR2 SQIVND (reference sequence). V was trimmed by 5 bases and J by 3 bases, leaving 17 bases between them. The CDR3 loop spans 16 amino acids. In nucleotides, the CDR3 is TGTGCCAGTAGTCCTCGACGGGGAATTTACAATCAGCCCCAGCATTTT. Protein: CASSPRRGIYNQPQHF.

This clonotype was seen a few times. The V and J genes are TRBV13 and TRBJ2-7, with TRBD1 matching 7 bases. Germline V gene data show CDR1 as PRHDT and CDR2 as FYEKMQ (reference sequence). The CDR3 contains 14 residues. Trimming at V came to 8 bases and at J to 2 bases, leaving 9 bases not matched to a gene. The CDR3 region has the DNA TGTGCCAGCCGGAGACAGGGACAAACCTACGAGCAGTACTTC. This translates into CASRRQGQTYEQYF.

Many counts were recorded for this clonotype. The chain has TRBV6-5 and TRBJ2-7, with unresolved D. The CDR3 runs to 13 residues. Trimming took 6 bases from V and 1 from J, leaving 10 bases between them. CDR1 is MNHEY and CDR2 is SVGAGI in the germline V gene. The CDR3 bases are TGTGCCAGCAGGCCAGGTGGGTCCTACGAGCAGTACTTC. Translation gives CASRPGGSYEQYF.

The chain recombines TRBV24-1 with TRBJ1-1; D not certain. CDR1 KGHDR and CDR2 SFDVKD come from the germline V gene. Deletions cut 3 bases from V and 1 base from J, with 17 bases between. This CDR3 spans 17 amino acids. CDR3: CATSDAQSPRGNTEAFF. CDR3 coding DNA: TGTGCCACCAGTGATGCTCAGTCTCCCCGGGGGAACACTGAAGCTTTCTTT.

The chain combines TRBV28 with TRBJ2-7; 7 positions agree with TRBD1. The V segment lost 3 bases and the J segment 4 bases; nucleotides outside the gene matches: 6. In germline, CDR1 is MDHEN, CDR2 SYDVKM. The CDR3 contains 14 residues. Here the CDR3 reads CASSFGQAYYEQYF. The CDR3 DNA reads TGTGCCAGCAGTTTTGGACAGGCCTATTACGAGCAGTACTTC.

The table lists this clonotype with many counts. The chain combines TRBV7-8 with TRBJ2-5, with a weak D call TRBD2 (6 bases). There are 15 residues in the CDR3. The V gene's germline CDR1 is SGHVS and CDR2 FQNEAQ. V lost 5 bases, J lost 2 bases, and 15 bases lay in between. Written as DNA, the CDR3 is TGTGCCAGCAGCCCTTTAGGCGGGGCGCAAGAGACCCAGTACTTC. Encoded protein: CASSPLGGAQETQYF.

The chain recombines TRBV19 with TRBJ1-5; 12 nucleotides align to TRBD1. V gave up 7 bases and J gave up 6 bases; unmatched junction bases: 10. This CDR3 contains 16 residues. CDR1 and CDR2 from the germline V gene are LNHDA and SQIVND (reference sequence). CDR3 DNA: TGTGCCAGTACTCAATTAGGGACAGGGGGCAGTCAGCCCCAGCATTTT. The encoded protein is CASTQLGTGGSQPQHF.

The CDR3 DNA reads TGCAGCGTCACCGGGCACCGAGAGACCCAGTACTTC. Translated, it gives CSVTGHRETQYF. The rearrangement joins TRBV29-1 to TRBJ2-5; D is uncertain. Germline values: CDR1 SQVTM, CDR2 ANQGSEA. V lost 6 bases and J 4 bases, leaving 12 bases between the germline ends. The CDR3 contains 12 residues.

This clonotype appeared many times. V gene TRBV5-6 combines with J gene TRBJ2-5, with unresolved D. V lost 7 bases and J lost 2, with 6 bases in between. The CDR3 totals 11 residues. Germline CDR1 reads SGHDT; CDR2 reads YYEEEE. CDR3 loop: CASVWQETQYF. In nucleotides, the CDR3 is TGTGCCAGCGTTTGGCAAGAGACCCAGTACTTC. The variable domain in full, completed from reference TRBV5-6 and TRBJ2-5, reads DAGVTQSPTHLIKTRGQQVTLRCSPKSGHDTVSWYQQALGQGPQFIFQYYEEEERQRGNFPDRFSGHQFPNYSSELNVNALLLGDSALYLCASVWQETQYFGPGTRLLVL.

This clonotype has at least ten counts. This chain uses TRBV12-3 or TRBV12-4 with TRBJ1-5; D not certain. Trimming cost V 5 bases and J 5 bases, with 10 bases left between them. The CDR3 spans 13 residues. CDR3 loop: CASSQLGDQPQHF. The CDR3 region has the DNA TGTGCCAGCAGTCAACTCGGGGATCAGCCCCAGCATTTT.

This clonotype was counted many times. V gene TRBV24-1 combines with J gene TRBJ1-5; the D is unclear. V lost 2 bases, J lost 4 bases, and 11 bases lay in between. CDR3 length: 15 amino acids. CDR1 and CDR2 (germline): KGHDR, SFDVKD. CDR3 DNA: TGTGCCACCAGTGATTCCCAGTCGGCAAATCAGCCCCAGCATTTT. Translation gives CATSDSQSANQPQHF.

The rearrangement uses TRBV6-1 and TRBJ1-3, with no clear D. Germline V gene lookup returns CDR1 MNHNS and CDR2 SASEGT. CDR3 size: 11 residues. Trimming left V 3 bases short and J 8 bases short, with 5 bases between. The chain's CDR3 is CASSDGDTIYF. The CDR3 nucleotides are TGTGCCAGCAGTGACGGGGACACCATATATTTT.

This clonotype appeared many times. V is TRBV14 and J is TRBJ2-4; tentatively, D is TRBD2 (5 bases). CDR3 length: 17 residues. Germline V gene data show CDR1 as SGHDN and CDR2 as FVKESK. V was cut by 1 base and J by 3 bases, with 16 bases left in between. CDR3 in amino acids: CASSQGGLRGVKNIQYF. The CDR3 bases are TGTGCCAGCAGCCAAGGCGGGCTACGGGGTGTCAAAAACATTCAGTACTTC.